The clone carrying this TCR beta chain was counted a few times. Its target is unknown. A much larger clone is a single base away; this may be a read error. Arm-PCR of CDR3 regions and iRepertoire HTBI primers were used to build TCR beta libraries. TCRdb ran MiXCR on the multiplex PCR reads and lists one entry per CDR3 protein. The data hold roughly 350,000 distinct CDR3 sequences, with over 15% observed a single time. The CDR3 has 15 amino acids. V lost 2 bases, J lost 5 bases, and 13 bases lay in between. The sample belongs to a study of regulatory T cells in long-lasting Graves disease. Indicated time point: newly diagnosed GD, antithyroid drugs for less than 3 months. Following extraction of RNA from PBMCs, that RNA was used to make the TCR library. General study findings and limits: Persistent disease favored TRBV28, TRBJ1-2 and TRBJ2-5. A reduction in accuracy may have resulted from the small sample size.

In addition, the sample was reused for a study of T cells in Graves' hyperthyroidism and ophthalmopathy. That paper adds: Clinicians diagnosed patients from clinical symptoms, serum thyroxine and TRAb, thyroid ultrasound and orbital computed tomography. In the blood, most expanded thyroid clonotypes above 0.001 appeared as well.

The J gene is TRBJ2-4, the V gene TRBV12-3 or TRBV12-4; D might be TRBD1 or TRBD2, each matching 5 bases. This sequence originates from a man aged 35 to 55 with Graves disease. The sample consisted of peripheral blood mononuclear cells (PBMCs), taken at new diagnosis, from a patient treated with antithyroid drugs. The CDR3 sequence: CASSLRGRGENIQYF. CDR3 DNA: TGTGCCAGCAGTTTAAGGGGACGGGGAGAAAACATTCAGTACTTC.